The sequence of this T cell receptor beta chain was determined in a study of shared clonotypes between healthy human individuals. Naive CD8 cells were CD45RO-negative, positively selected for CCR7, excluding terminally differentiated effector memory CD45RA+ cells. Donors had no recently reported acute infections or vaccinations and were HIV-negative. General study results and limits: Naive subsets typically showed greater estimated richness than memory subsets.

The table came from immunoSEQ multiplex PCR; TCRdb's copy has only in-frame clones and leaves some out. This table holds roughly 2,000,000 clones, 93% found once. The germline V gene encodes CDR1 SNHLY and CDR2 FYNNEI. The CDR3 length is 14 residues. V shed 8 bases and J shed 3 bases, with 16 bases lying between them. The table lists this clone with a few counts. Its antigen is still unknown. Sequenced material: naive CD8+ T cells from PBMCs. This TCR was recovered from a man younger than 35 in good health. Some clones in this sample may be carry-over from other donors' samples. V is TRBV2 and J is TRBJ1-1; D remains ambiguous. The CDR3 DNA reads TGTGCCAGCGTACCAGACGTACTGGACACTGAAGCTTTCTTT. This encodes CASVPDVLDTEAFF.